This record covers a single TCR beta chain. The source of the sample is a study of shared clonotypes between healthy human individuals. CD45RO-negative, CCR7-positively selected cells formed the naive CD8 fraction, excluding terminally differentiated effector memory CD45RA+ cells. Healthy HIV-negative adults with no recent acute infections or vaccinations were recruited as donors. The CDR3 consists of 14 residues. The germline CDR1 and CDR2 sequences are SQVTM and ANQGSEA. V was clipped by 1 base and J by 4 bases, with 11 bases between them. Assay used: immunoSEQ multiplex PCR; TCRdb lists only in-frame clones, some missing. The table shows around 2,000,000 clones, with 85% to 95% occurring only once.

The genes are TRBV29-1 and TRBJ2-1; D may be TRBD1 or TRBD2 (5 bases each). The receptor was isolated from a man younger than 35 in good health. Some clones in this sample may be carry-over from other donors' samples. Sequences were obtained from naive CD8+ T cells from PBMCs. DNA of the CDR3: TGCAGCGTTGAAGGGAGTGGGGGATACAATGAGCAGTTCTTC. Translating gives CSVEGSGGYNEQFF.